These T cell receptor beta chains were read from a single sample in a study of T cell responses to AZD1222 COVID-19 vaccine. This table comes from immunoSEQ multiplex PCR, and its TCRdb copy is limited to in-frame clones, with some not included. The sample holds about 120,000 clones, 92% seen once. The sample here was peripheral blood, taken 28 days after the second AZD1222 dose. These receptors were taken from an adult who received the AZD1222 COVID-19 vaccine. CDR3s include the opening cysteine and the closing phenylalanine or tryptophan. A D gene is named only where the DNA matches it firmly. Expanded clones are given a class, and other clones once, few, many or no size at all.

V,size,D,J,DNA,CDR3
TRBV20-1,few,NA,TRBJ2-2,TGCAGTGCTAGTAAAATCGCGAACACCGGGGAGCTGTTTTTT,CSASKIANTGELFF
TRBV7-9,NA,TRBD1,TRBJ1-1,TGTGCCAGCAGCTTCTACACAGGGGACCCTGAAGCTTTCTTT,CASSFYTGDPEAFF
TRBV28,NA,NA,TRBJ1-6,TGTGCCAGCAGTGTCTTAGGGCATAATTCACCCCTCCACTTT,CASSVLGHNSPLHF
TRBV7-2,NA,NA,TRBJ2-7,TGTGCCAGCAGCAACACAGGGAATCCCAGATACGAGCAGTACTTC,CASSNTGNPRYEQYF
TRBV2,NA,TRBD2,TRBJ2-7,TGTGCCAGCAGTGATATCCGGGCGGGAGTACCCGAGCAGTACTTC,CASSDIRAGVPEQYF
TRBV19,NA,NA,TRBJ2-1,TGTGCCAGTAGTATATCCTGGGGGCAGTACAATGAGCAGTTCTTC,CASSISWGQYNEQFF
TRBV5-4,few,NA,TRBJ1-1,TGTGCCAGCAGCTTGGAAAGGGGCAACACTGAAGCTTTCTTT,CASSLERGNTEAFF
TRBV19,NA,TRBD1,TRBJ1-6,TGTGCCAGTCGACAGGGGAATTCACCCCTCCACTTT,CASRQGNSPLHF
TRBV6-1,NA,NA,TRBJ1-5,TGTGCCAGCAGTGAAGCGCGTATGGGCAATCAGCCCCAGCATTTT,CASSEARMGNQPQHF
TRBV4-2,NA,TRBD1,TRBJ1-1,TGTGCCAGCAGCCAAGATCCCCAGGGGGCCGCTGAAGCTTTCTTT,CASSQDPQGAAEAFF
TRBV27,NA,NA,TRBJ2-1,TGTGCCAGCAGTTACGGGAGAGGCTCCTACAATGAGCAGTTCTTC,CASSYGRGSYNEQFF
TRBV4-1,few,NA,TRBJ2-7,TGCGCCAGCAGCCAAGAGTCCAGCACACTGTACGAGCAGTACTTC,CASSQESSTLYEQYF
TRBV28,NA,TRBD2,TRBJ2-3,TGTGCCAGCAGTTTAGCGGGAGGGGATGCGGAAGATACGCAGTATTTT,CASSLAGGDAEDTQYF
TRBV27,NA,NA,TRBJ1-2,TGTGCCAGCGGATATAGGCAGGGGTATGGCTACACCTTC,CASGYRQGYGYTF
TRBV13,NA,NA,TRBJ1-1,TGTGCCAGCAGCTTGGCAGGGGTGAACACTGAAGCTTTCTTT,CASSLAGVNTEAFF
TRBV4-2,NA,NA,TRBJ2-1,TGTGCCAGCAGCCAAGATGACTACAATGAGCAGTTCTTC,CASSQDDYNEQFF
TRBV6-2/TRBV6-3,once,NA,TRBJ2-3,TGTGCCAGCAGTTCCACAACCCCAGATACGCAGTATTTT,CASSSTTPDTQYF
TRBV7-2,once,TRBD2,TRBJ2-7,TGTGCCAGCAGCTTGGAACGCGGGGGGGCGTACGAGCAGTACTTC,CASSLERGGAYEQYF
TRBV5-5,few,TRBD1,TRBJ1-1,TGTGCCAGCAGCTCAGGACAGGGTAGATCGGCTTTCTTT,CASSSGQGRSAFF
TRBV6-1,NA,NA,TRBJ1-1,TGTGCCAGCAGTGACGCAGGGAGGGCAGCTTTCTTT,CASSDAGRAAFF
TRBV6-5,NA,NA,TRBJ1-4,TGTGCCAGCAGTACCCAGGATAATGAAAAACTGTTTTTT,CASSTQDNEKLFF
TRBV18,NA,TRBD2,TRBJ2-5,TGTGCCAGCTCACCAGGACTAGCGGGGGCCCAAGAGACCCAGTACTTC,CASSPGLAGAQETQYF
TRBV3-1/TRBV3-2,NA,NA,TRBJ2-7,TGTGCCAGCCAGAAATGGTCTAGCGAAACCTACGAGCAGTACTTC,CASQKWSSETYEQYF
TRBV3-1/TRBV3-2,NA,NA,TRBJ1-5,TGTGCCAGCAGCCGAGATGGTGGCAATCAGCCCCAGCATTTT,CASSRDGGNQPQHF
TRBV2,NA,NA,TRBJ2-6,TGTGCCACCCACCTGACAGGTCTCTCTGGGGCCAACGTCCTGACTTTC,CATHLTGLSGANVLTF
TRBV20-1,NA,NA,TRBJ2-7,TGCAGTGCCAGGGCCGCCTACGAGCAGTACTTC,CSARAAYEQYF
TRBV19,NA,TRBD1,TRBJ1-1,TGTGCCAGTAATGACAGGGTTGGCGCTGAAGCTTTCTTT,CASNDRVGAEAFF
TRBV2,NA,NA,TRBJ1-4,TGTGCCAGCAGTGAATCCTCGCTCGTAACGAATGAAAAACTGTTTTTT,CASSESSLVTNEKLFF
TRBV14,NA,TRBD1,TRBJ1-3,TGTGCCAGCAGCTGGACAGGGGCCTCTGGAAACACCATATATTTT,CASSWTGASGNTIYF
TRBV28,NA,NA,TRBJ1-5,TGTGCCAGCAGCCTGGTGAATCAGCCCCAGCATTTT,CASSLVNQPQHF
TRBV3-1/TRBV3-2,few,NA,TRBJ2-7,TGTGCCAGCAGCCAGTTGCAGGGCTCCTACGAGCAGTACTTC,CASSQLQGSYEQYF
TRBV3-1/TRBV3-2,few,TRBD2,TRBJ2-1,TGTGCCAGCAGCCAGATGCGGGGGGGCAATGAGCAGTTCTTC,CASSQMRGGNEQFF
TRBV21-1,NA,NA,TRBJ2-5,TGTGCCAGCAGTCGGAAGCGGGGGGGCTGGGAGACCCAGTACTTC,CASSRKRGGWETQYF
TRBV19,NA,NA,TRBJ2-1,TGTGCCAGTAGTATCGGACAAAGCTCCTACAATGAGCAGTTCTTC,CASSIGQSSYNEQFF
TRBV7-8,NA,TRBD1,TRBJ2-7,TGTGCCAGCAGCCCACAGGGGTATGCTGACGAGCAGTACTTC,CASSPQGYADEQYF
TRBV6-1,NA,TRBD2,TRBJ2-1,TGTGCCAGCAGTGTAACTAGCGGGAGGTCCTCCCATGAGCAGTTCTTC,CASSVTSGRSSHEQFF
TRBV6-1,NA,TRBD1,TRBJ1-4,TGTGCCAGCAGTGAAGCTTGGGGGACAGGGAATGAAAAACTGTTTTTT,CASSEAWGTGNEKLFF
TRBV5-6,NA,NA,TRBJ1-2,TGTGCCAGCAGCTTGGGACAGATTAACTATGGCTACACCTTC,CASSLGQINYGYTF
TRBV7-8,NA,NA,TRBJ2-2,TGTGCCAGCAACCGTGGCCTAGGGCGGGACCGCGTCGGGGAGCTGTTTTTT,CASNRGLGRDRVGELFF
TRBV4-1,NA,NA,TRBJ2-7,TGCGCCAGCAGCGGAAGCGTGAGCTCCTACGAGCAGTACTTC,CASSGSVSSYEQYF
TRBV6-6,once,NA,TRBJ1-5,TGTGCCAGCAGAATAAATCAGCCCCAGCATTTT,CASRINQPQHF
TRBV2,NA,NA,TRBJ1-5,TGTGCCAGCACCAGACAGGACAATCAGCCCCAGCATTTT,CASTRQDNQPQHF
TRBV5-1,NA,NA,TRBJ2-7,TGCGCCAGCAGCTTGCAGGAACCCTACGTCGAGCAGTACTTC,CASSLQEPYVEQYF
TRBV24-1,NA,NA,TRBJ2-1,TGTGCCACCAGTGTCCGGGATTACAATGAGCAGTTCTTC,CATSVRDYNEQFF
TRBV6-5,NA,TRBD1,TRBJ1-2,TGTGCCAGCAGGGATGGGGACAGGGTGAGGGGCTACACCTTC,CASRDGDRVRGYTF
TRBV2,NA,NA,TRBJ2-1,TGTGCCAGCAGCTATGACAGCTCTAATGAGCAGTTCTTC,CASSYDSSNEQFF
TRBV5-8,NA,NA,TRBJ1-5,TGTGCCAGCGACCGCTTTGGCAATCAGCCCCAGCATTTT,CASDRFGNQPQHF
TRBV14,few,NA,TRBJ1-3,TGTGCCAGCAGCATAGGGGCTGGAAACACCATATATTTT,CASSIGAGNTIYF
TRBV7-8,NA,TRBD1,TRBJ2-7,TGTGCCAGCAGCACAGACAGGGGTGGCGAGCAGTACTTC,CASSTDRGGEQYF
TRBV5-4,NA,NA,TRBJ1-2,TGTGCCAGCACCCCGGGGAACAGGAGAGACTATGGCTACACCTTC,CASTPGNRRDYGYTF
TRBV10-3,NA,NA,TRBJ1-5,TGTGCCATCAGTGATATAGTTTCCGGGAACAGCGGGAACAATCAGCCCCAGCATTTT,CAISDIVSGNSGNNQPQHF
TRBV25-1,NA,NA,TRBJ2-5,TGTGCCAGCAGGACATCCGGGACCCAGTACTTC,CASRTSGTQYF
TRBV20-1,NA,NA,TRBJ1-5,TGCAGTGCAAACAGGGATCAGCCCCAGCATTTT,CSANRDQPQHF
TRBV21-1,once,NA,TRBJ1-3,TGTGCCAGCAGCACTCAAGGGTTTCTTCCTGGAAACACCATATATTTT,CASSTQGFLPGNTIYF